The rows below give T cell receptor beta chains drawn from one sample of a study of follicular helper T cells after annual influenza vaccination. Here immunoSEQ multiplex PCR was the method, and the copy in TCRdb shows in-frame clones only, minus some. Of around 13,000 clones in the sample, 75% to 85% were seen once. The material was CXCR5- memory CD4+ T cells sorted from blood, obtained on the day of influenza vaccination. All receptors come from an adult who received the influenza vaccine. Both conserved end residues are part of each CDR3.

TRBJ2-3	TRBV5-1	CASSLGSWGGLDTQYF
TRBJ1-6	TRBV11-1	CASSLGQRNSPLHF
TRBJ2-3	TRBV11-3	CASSLGVSGAIGDTQYF
TRBJ1-2	TRBV4-2	CASSQVRVGAGNYGYTF
TRBJ1-3	TRBV4-1	CASSQSTGGAPGNTIYF
TRBJ2-5	TRBV7-2	CASSLSSGGFETQYF
TRBJ1-2	TRBV18	CASSPTQDSSYGYTF
TRBJ1-2	TRBV7-9	CASSLRWPSGDGYTF
TRBJ2-1	TRBV19	CASSTTSGQSSYNEQFF
TRBJ1-2	TRBV7-3	CASSSDRGYGYTF
TRBJ2-5	TRBV18	CASSLSGGDQETQYF
TRBJ1-2	TRBV5-4	CASSLERRNYGYTF